A selection of T cell receptor beta chains follows, all from one sample in a study of cytomegalovirus exposure and HLA in healthy donors. The assay was immunoSEQ multiplex PCR, and TCRdb's table has in-frame clones only and misses some. The table has some 86,000 clones, 67% seen once. The sample taken for sequencing was PBMCs. These receptors originate from a young man in good health and CMV-seronegative. Each CDR3 is given with its conserved first and last residue. The D gene is left open where the match is weak. Where a row states a size, it is once, few, many or the class of an expanded clone; other rows omit it.

clone_size	d_call	j_call	v_call	cdr3_nt	cdr3_aa
-	TRBD2	TRBJ2-3	TRBV9	TGTGCCAGCAGCGTACTGGCTAGCGGAACAGATACGCAGTATTTT	CASSVLASGTDTQYF
-	-	TRBJ1-5	TRBV5-1	TGCGCCAGCAGCTGGAGGACTGATAGCAATCAGCCCCAGCATTTT	CASSWRTDSNQPQHF
once	-	TRBJ2-2	TRBV9	TGTGCCAGCAGCGTAGGGCGGGACACCGGGGAGCTGTTTTTT	CASSVGRDTGELFF
-	TRBD2	TRBJ2-7	TRBV27	TGTGCCAGCAAACCGGAGGGAGCGGGAACCTACGAGCAGTACTTC	CASKPEGAGTYEQYF
-	-	TRBJ1-2	TRBV29-1	TGCAGCGTACCCGAACAGGGAAGCCATGGCTACACCTTC	CSVPEQGSHGYTF
-	-	TRBJ1-5	TRBV6-1	TGTGCCAGCAGAGCTTGGGCGGGCCTCAATCAGCCCCAGCATTTT	CASRAWAGLNQPQHF
once	TRBD1	TRBJ1-2	TRBV2	TGTGCCAGCAGTGCGGGACAGGGTGGAAGCTACACCTTC	CASSAGQGGSYTF
-	-	TRBJ1-1	TRBV6-1	TGTGCCAGCAGCTCCGGTAGCGCCATCCGTGAAGCTTTCTTT	CASSSGSAIREAFF
-	-	TRBJ1-5	TRBV6-6	TGTGCCAGCAGTTACCCCGGGGTAGTGAATCAGCCCCAGCATTTT	CASSYPGVVNQPQHF
-	TRBD1	TRBJ2-7	TRBV19	TGTGCCAGTAGTATGGGGGACAGGAACGAGCAGTACTTC	CASSMGDRNEQYF
-	-	TRBJ1-6	TRBV2	TGTGCCAGCAGTGAAGCCGGGATGAATTCACCCCTCCACTTT	CASSEAGMNSPLHF
few	TRBD1	TRBJ1-2	TRBV28	TGTGCCAGCGGGGGACAGGGACCGGACTATGGCTACACCTTC	CASGGQGPDYGYTF
-	-	TRBJ2-5	TRBV6-6	TGTGCCAGCAGTTACGTAAAAGAGACCCAGTACTTC	CASSYVKETQYF
-	TRBD1	TRBJ1-2	TRBV5-6	TGTGCCAGCAGCCATACAGGGGGGCTTGGCTATGGCTACACCTTC	CASSHTGGLGYGYTF
-	TRBD1	TRBJ1-1	TRBV25-1	TGTGCCAGCAGTGACCCAGGGGGCTTCACTGAAGCTTTCTTT	CASSDPGGFTEAFF
-	-	TRBJ2-7	TRBV11-2	TGTGCCAGCAGCTTGGGCAGGTCCTACGAGCAGTACTTC	CASSLGRSYEQYF
-	-	TRBJ1-4	TRBV5-4	TGTGCCAGCAGCGCCGGCGGGGGAGAAACTAATGAAAAACTGTTTTTT	CASSAGGGETNEKLFF
-	-	TRBJ2-7	TRBV27	TGTGCCAGCCGGGGGACGGCTTACTACGAGCAGTACTTC	CASRGTAYYEQYF
-	-	TRBJ1-4	TRBV5-6	TGTGCCAGCAGCTTGGACTCTGGAGGAAAACTGTTTTTT	CASSLDSGGKLFF
-	-	TRBJ1-1	TRBV5-1	TGCGCCAGCAGCCTCAACTCTGCGGTGAACACTGAAGCTTTCTTT	CASSLNSAVNTEAFF
-	-	TRBJ1-2	TRBV5-1	TGCGCCAGCAGCCCCTCGCCGGACAGATCTAACTATGGCTACACCTTC	CASSPSPDRSNYGYTF
few	TRBD1	TRBJ2-1	TRBV14	TGTGCCAGCAGCCCAGGACAGGGGGGGCAGTTCTTC	CASSPGQGGQFF
few	-	TRBJ1-1	TRBV10-3	TGTGCCACAGGGGAAAGCTACACTGAAGCTTTCTTT	CATGESYTEAFF
-	TRBD2	TRBJ2-7	TRBV7-2	TGTGCCAGCAGCTTAGGTGGGGGGGGGACCTACGAGCAGTACTTC	CASSLGGGGTYEQYF
-	TRBD2	TRBJ2-7	TRBV6-6	TGTGCCAGCAGTTACCGGTCGGGGGGAACGTTCTACGAGCAGTACTTC	CASSYRSGGTFYEQYF
few	TRBD2	TRBJ2-1	TRBV25-1	TGTGCCAGCAGTGATCCCGTCTCCGGGGGGTTGCATGAGCAGTTCTTC	CASSDPVSGGLHEQFF